The 22 T cell receptor beta chains below were found in one sample sequenced in a study of early T cells in non-severe SARS-CoV-2 infection (dated by TCRdb to about 2021). The library was produced with 5' RACE. Sequencing was performed on a NextSeq 500. Starting from the raw public reads, TCRdb applied fastp trimming at Q25, assembled clones with MiXCR and retained in-frame beta chains. Under each unique CDR3 protein, matching rows form one entry showing the most common genes and DNA. This sample is represented by tens of thousands of distinct CDR3 sequences; roughly 6.5% of them were singletons. About 2.6% of the sample goes to the ten largest clones. The sample was whole blood, taken at baseline. Source of these receptors: an adult who was a healthcare worker with PCR-confirmed SARS-CoV-2 infection or an uninfected control (not recorded which).

This clonotype occurred many times. V is TRBV4-3 and J is TRBJ2-7, with 7 bases aligning to TRBD1. The CDR3 contains 15 residues. Germline CDR1 LGHNA, CDR2 YSLEER. Trimming removed 2 bases from V and 0 bases from J; junction bases left unmatched: 4. This CDR3 reads CASSQYRGYSYEQYF. The CDR3 nucleotides are TGCGCCAGCAGCCAATACAGGGGCTACTCCTACGAGCAGTACTTC.

This chain connects TRBV29-1 to TRBJ1-2; a possible D gene is TRBD1 (5 bases). V was pared by 3 bases and J by 10 bases, with 9 bases between. The CDR3 covers 10 residues. In germline, CDR1 is SQVTM, CDR2 ANQGSEA. CDR3: CSVDVGLYTF. CDR3 nucleotide sequence: TGCAGCGTTGATGTGGGACTCTACACCTTC.

This clonotype was counted at least ten times. The chain is built from TRBV5-1 and TRBJ2-3; 8 bases fit TRBD2. After removal of 1 base from V and 1 base from J, the junction contained 2 bases not matched to a gene. Germline CDR1 SGHRS, CDR2 YFSETQ. CDR3 length: 15 amino acids. The CDR3 DNA sequence: TGCGCCAGCAGCTTGCGGCGGGGGGGCACAGATACGCAGTATTTT. Amino acid sequence: CASSLRRGGTDTQYF.

Many counts were recorded for this clonotype. This chain connects TRBV20-1 to TRBJ1-5; D is perhaps TRBD1 (6 bases). The CDR3 extends over 15 amino acids. With 6 bases removed from V and 5 bases from J, the gap between germline ends came to 20 bases. The germline gives CDR1 DFQATT, CDR2 SNEGSKA (reference sequence). CDR3: CSAGLGAAAHQPQHF. CDR3 bases: TGCAGTGCCGGATTGGGGGCAGCCGCTCATCAGCCCCAGCATTTT.

Only a few counts were recorded for this clonotype. V gene TRBV2 combines with J gene TRBJ1-1, with D possibly matching TRBD1 (5 bases). V was shortened by 3 bases and J by 4 bases, with 9 bases between the two germline ends. From germline, CDR1 is SNHLY and CDR2 FYNNEI. The CDR3 loop spans 13 amino acids. Here the CDR3 reads CASSETVPTEAFF. The CDR3 DNA is TGTGCCAGCAGTGAGACAGTACCCACTGAAGCTTTCTTT.

This clonotype was counted ten times or more. The chain couples TRBV21-1 to TRBJ2-7. TRBV21-1 is termed a pseudogene. The CDR3 covers 15 residues. CDR3 nucleotide sequence: TGTGCCAGCAGCAATAGGAAAAAGCAAAGCTACGAGCAGTACTTC. Translated: CASSNRKKQSYEQYF.

This clonotype has more than one count but fewer than ten. The chain employs TRBV5-1 and TRBJ1-1; D may be TRBD1 (5 bases). Trimming shortened V by 6 bases and J by 3 bases, and 15 bases separated the two germline ends. From germline, CDR1 is SGHRS and CDR2 YFSETQ. The CDR3 extends over 14 amino acids. The CDR3 bases are TGCGCCAGCACCCAGTCCAGGGAGGACACTGAAGCTTTCTTT. It encodes CASTQSREDTEAFF. The full variable domain, completed using reference TRBV5-1 and TRBJ1-1, is KAGVTQTPRYLIKTRGQQVTLSCSPISGHRSVSWYQQTPGQGLQFLFEYFSETQRNKGNFPGRFSGRQFSNSRSEMNVSTLELGDSALYLCASTQSREDTEAFFGQGTRLTVV.

The chain combines TRBV4-3 with TRBJ2-2, with D maybe TRBD2 (7 bases). V gave up 0 bases and J gave up 7 bases, with 15 bases separating them. In germline, CDR1 is LGHNA, CDR2 YSLEER. The CDR3 covers 16 residues. The DNA for the CDR3 is TGCGCCAGCAGCCAAGATGGGGGGGCCCTTATCGGGGAGCTGTTTTTT. Its protein is CASSQDGGALIGELFF.

On this clonotype: The CDR3 ends on some other residue instead of the conserved phenylalanine or tryptophan, so this is likely a read error. This rearrangement joins TRBV18 to TRBJ1-2; D unresolved. In germline, CDR1 is KGHSH, CDR2 LQKENI. The CDR3 spans 13 residues. The V end lost 2 bases, the J end lost 6 bases, and 10 bases lay between the germline ends. CDR3 sequence: CASSPEMYHGYTY. In DNA, the CDR3 is TGTGCCAGCTCACCAGAAATGTATCATGGCTACACCTAC.

This sequence joins TRBV12-3 or TRBV12-4 and TRBJ2-7; 10 bases agree with TRBD2. This CDR3 is 15 amino acids long. After removal of 4 bases from V and 0 bases from J, the junction contained 3 bases not matched to a gene. CDR3 nucleotide sequence: TGTGCCAGCAGTTATAGCGGGAGGAGCTCCTACGAGCAGTACTTC. This translates into CASSYSGRSSYEQYF.

In its sample, this clonotype was seen many times. The V gene is TRBV12-3 or TRBV12-4, the J gene TRBJ2-5, with TRBD2 matching over 8 bases. Losses at the gene ends were 5 bases for V and 5 bases for J; bases not matched to a gene: 4. This CDR3 spans 13 amino acids. CDR3 sequence (DNA): TGTGCCAGCAGTGAAGCGGGGGTTGAGACCCAGTACTTC. It codes for CASSEAGVETQYF.

This clonotype was observed many times. The V gene is TRBV12-3 or TRBV12-4, the J gene TRBJ2-1, with no clear D. The CDR3 length is 14 residues. The V end was cut by 1 base, the J end by 3 bases, with 7 bases between. CDR3 sequence reads: CASSLETSYNEQFF. Here the CDR3 DNA reads TGTGCCAGCAGTTTAGAAACCAGCTACAATGAGCAGTTCTTC.

There are many counts of this clonotype. This chain uses TRBV7-6 with TRBJ2-3; 8 nucleotides match TRBD1. This CDR3 has 15 residues. CDR1 and CDR2 from the germline V gene are SGHVS and FNYEAQ. J gave up 2 bases and V 5 bases, and 6 bases lay outside the gene matches. The CDR3 DNA follows: TGTGCCAGCAGCCTAGGACAGGGCTACACAGATACGCAGTATTTT. Translation: CASSLGQGYTDTQYF.

This clonotype showed up many times. This chain joins TRBV6-5 and TRBJ2-7, with a weak D call TRBD2 (6 bases). In germline, CDR1 is MNHEY, CDR2 SVGAGI. This CDR3 comprises 13 residues. The V and J ends lost 5 bases and 9 bases respectively, with 17 bases between them. The CDR3 nucleotides are TGTGCCAGCAGTCCTCCGGGACTCACCCGGCAGTACTTC. Translating gives CASSPPGLTRQYF.

This clonotype has a count of ten or more. This sequence joins TRBV12-3 or TRBV12-4 and TRBJ1-3, with D hard to call. The CDR3 sequence is 16 residues long. Trimming took off 6 bases at V and 4 bases at J, with 19 bases between the two ends. This CDR3 is CASSQRTGPGGNTIYF. CDR3 DNA: TGTGCCAGCAGCCAACGGACCGGCCCGGGGGGAAACACCATATATTTT.

This chain links TRBV28 with TRBJ2-7; tentative D call: TRBD2 (6 bases). CDR1 and CDR2 from the germline V gene are MDHEN and SYDVKM. The CDR3 length is 14 residues. Trimming took 3 bases from V and 3 from J, leaving 12 bases between them. The CDR3 spells CASSFGTDFYEQYF. In DNA form, the CDR3 reads TGTGCCAGCAGTTTTGGGACTGACTTCTACGAGCAGTACTTC.

This clonotype was picked up many times. V gene TRBV7-6 combines with J gene TRBJ1-4; D is unresolved. The CDR3 totals 16 residues. V shed 0 bases and J shed 0 bases, with 8 bases lying between them. Germline V gene data show CDR1 as SGHVS and CDR2 as FNYEAQ. CDR3 protein: CASSLARSATNEKLFF. In DNA, the CDR3 is TGTGCCAGCAGCTTAGCTCGATCGGCAACTAATGAAAAACTGTTTTTT.

This clonotype was seen many times. The chain employs TRBV18 and TRBJ1-1, with no clear D. The CDR3 has 12 residues. The V end was cut by 3 bases, the J end by 4 bases, with 6 bases between. The germline V gene encodes CDR1 KGHSH and CDR2 LQKENI. The CDR3 nucleotides read TGTGCCAGCTCACCCGAGGGCACTGAAGCTTTCTTT. This codes for CASSPEGTEAFF.

This clonotype was found many times. The rearrangement uses TRBV5-1 and TRBJ2-3; no clear D. The CDR3 covers 15 residues. Germline CDR1 SGHRS, CDR2 YFSETQ. Trimming shortened V by 1 base and J by 2 bases, and 11 bases separated the two germline ends. The CDR3 protein is CASSLNSPTTDTQYF. CDR3 bases: TGCGCCAGCAGCTTGAATAGCCCCACCACAGATACGCAGTATTTT. Full variable domain (outside the CDR3, taken from reference TRBV5-1 and TRBJ2-3): KAGVTQTPRYLIKTRGQQVTLSCSPISGHRSVSWYQQTPGQGLQFLFEYFSETQRNKGNFPGRFSGRQFSNSRSEMNVSTLELGDSALYLCASSLNSPTTDTQYFGPGTRLTVL.

This chain links TRBV10-3 with TRBJ2-3; D is possibly TRBD2 (5 bases). Germline V gene data show CDR1 as ENHRY and CDR2 as SYGVKD. The CDR3 has 16 residues. Trimming removed 7 bases from V and 1 base from J, with 18 bases in between. The CDR3 DNA is TGTGCCATCAACGGAGGACCAACTACTGGCACAGATACGCAGTATTTT. Residues: CAINGGPTTGTDTQYF.

The rearrangement links TRBV7-2 to TRBJ2-3, with TRBD2 matching 9 bases. CDR1 and CDR2 (germline): SGHTA, FQGNSA. This CDR3 region has 16 residues. Trimming removed 0 bases from V and 6 bases from J; junction bases left unmatched: 7. This chain's CDR3 is CASSLASSGTGDTQYF. The CDR3 bases are TGTGCCAGCAGCTTAGCGTCTAGCGGGACGGGGGATACGCAGTATTTT.

In its sample, this clonotype was seen a few times. The chain is built from TRBV6-6 and TRBJ2-5, with 14 bases lining up with TRBD2. The CDR3 is made up of 15 amino acids. Germline V CDR1 and CDR2: MNHNY, SVGAGI (reference sequence). V gave up 6 bases and J gave up 4 bases; unmatched junction bases: 4. CDR3 sequence (DNA): TGTGCCAGCAGCTCCGGGACTAGCGGGGGAGAGACCCAGTACTTC. This codes for CASSSGTSGGETQYF.